This record covers a single T cell receptor beta chain. Its antigen is as yet unknown. A multiplex PCR was run with 60 Vbeta primers and 13 Jbeta primers. Data came from immunoSEQ multiplex PCR; TCRdb stores just in-frame clones and leaves some out. This table has 150,000 or so clones, 65% to 80% appearing once. The source of the sample is a study of cytomegalovirus exposure and HLA in healthy donors. The wider study: HLA-typed donors were the source of around 85 million unique TCRs held in an early data release.

Study-wide findings and caveats: Later work found most CMV-associated TCR beta chains apparently HLA-restricted. Trimming of TCR beta V- and J-genes showed a link, identified in a later analysis, to a missense DCLRE1C variant.

Sequenced material: PBMCs. The TCR comes from a young man in good health and CMV-seronegative.

The CDR3 spells CASSSSVEGYGYTF. CDR3 sequence (DNA): TGTGCCAGCAGCTCCTCAGTGGAGGGCTATGGCTACACCTTC. The genes are TRBV7-9 and TRBJ1-2; D ambiguous. The CDR3 totals 14 residues. V lost 4 bases and J 4 bases, leaving 13 bases between the germline ends. Per the germline V gene, CDR1 is SEHNR and CDR2 is FQNEAQ (reference sequence).